The 5 T cell receptor beta chains listed next were all sequenced from one sample in a study of PD-L1 blockade in urothelial cancer. Documented time point: pretreatment peripheral blood. Libraries were prepared by immunoSEQ multiplex PCR; TCRdb keeps only in-frame clonotypes and omits some of them. This sample has under 80,000 clones, with 81% found just once. Sequencing used PBMCs, obtained around atezolizumab (anti-PD-L1) treatment. These receptors were collected from a man in his 70s with urothelial cancer.

This clone was observed once. The chain carries TRBV6-1 and TRBJ1-4; TRBD1 agrees at 10 bases. The germline V gene encodes CDR1 MNHNS and CDR2 SASEGT. The CDR3 is made up of 15 amino acids. The V segment lost 3 bases and the J segment 6 bases; nucleotides outside the gene matches: 4. CDR3 nucleotides: TGTGCCAGCAGTGATTCGACAGGGGGCGATGAAAAACTGTTTTTT. Translated: CASSDSTGGDEKLFF.

The V call is TRBV7-8, the J call TRBJ2-7, with TRBD2 matching over 9 bases. Trimming cost V 5 bases and J 2 bases; bases outside gene matches: 7. The CDR3 sequence is 15 residues long. Germline V CDR1 and CDR2: SGHVS, FQNEAQ. The CDR3, as DNA: TGTGCCAGCAGCCTAACGACTAGCGGTCCCTACGAGCAGTACTTC. The encoded protein is CASSLTTSGPYEQYF.

This chain links TRBV5-4 with TRBJ2-5; TRBD2 agrees at 11 bases. The CDR3 length is 16 residues. V gave up 1 base and J gave up 5 bases; unmatched junction bases: 7. Germline V lookup: CDR1 SGHNT, CDR2 YYREEE (reference sequence). CDR3 bases: TGTGCCAGCAGCTTGAGTAGCGGGGGGGCTCTGGAGACCCAGTACTTC. Its protein is CASSLSSGGALETQYF.

This chain joins TRBV7-2 and TRBJ1-1, with no clear D. This CDR3 has 15 amino acids. Trimming removed 5 bases from V and 1 base from J, with 14 bases in between. CDR1 is SGHTA and CDR2 is FQGNSA in the germline V gene. The CDR3 is CASSLMSGPNTEAFF. The CDR3 nucleotides are TGTGCCAGCAGCCTCATGAGTGGGCCGAACACTGAAGCTTTCTTT.

The gene calls are TRBV7-2 and TRBJ1-1; TRBD1 matches 8 bases. Losses at the gene ends were 2 bases for V and 5 bases for J; bases not matched to a gene: 7. The V gene's germline CDR1 is SGHTA and CDR2 FQGNSA. The CDR3 is made up of 15 amino acids. The CDR3 loop reads CASSLRTGSHTEAFF. CDR3 nucleotide sequence: TGTGCCAGCAGCTTAAGGACAGGGAGTCATACTGAAGCTTTCTTT.